Listed here are 29 T cell receptor beta chains from one sample, sequenced in a study of tumor-infiltrating lymphocytes in primary liver carcinoma. Both blood RNA, taken from unsorted whole blood, and germline DNA were extracted. Production of TCR beta cDNA used around 0.45 ug total RNA together with a constant-region primer. For TCR beta, libraries were produced by three nested multiplex PCR rounds using slightly modified ARM-PCR. TRBV1-TRBV30 forward primers and a C-beta reverse primer were used in the first two PCR rounds, which each ran for approximately 10 cycles. TCRdb reprocessed the multiplex PCR reads with MiXCR, giving one entry per CDR3 protein. There are fewer than 350,000 distinct CDR3 sequences in the sample; 65% occur only once, and more than 8.5% lies in the top ten. The source material was peripheral blood. Source of these receptors: a middle-aged man with primary liver carcinoma and hepatitis B virus infection.

This clonotype has only a few counts. This chain connects TRBV5-1 to TRBJ2-7; TRBD1 matches at 9 bases. The CDR3 is made up of 15 amino acids. Trimming removed 0 bases from V and 3 bases from J; junction bases left unmatched: 4. Germline loops: CDR1 SGHRS, CDR2 YFSETQ. The CDR3 bases are TGCGCCAGCAGCTTGGCTGACAGGGGGGGCTACGAGCAGTACTTC. As protein: CASSLADRGGYEQYF.

Details on this clonotype: The junction departs from the called germline gene at one end, perhaps through a read error. The J gene is TRBJ2-7, the V gene TRBV12-3 or TRBV12-4; 8 bases match TRBD2. This CDR3 is 13 amino acids long. CDR3 in DNA: TGTGCCAGCAGCAGAGCGGGAGCGGGTGAGCGGTACTTC. Amino acid sequence: CASSRAGAGERYF.

Concerning this clonotype itself: Since the CDR3 does not end with the conserved phenylalanine or tryptophan, this likely comes from a read error. The chain has TRBV6-1 and TRBJ2-4; 9 positions match TRBD2. From germline, CDR1 is MNHNS and CDR2 SASEGT. The CDR3 sequence is 17 residues long. CDR3 sequence reads: CVSSGVGSGRAKNIQYL. DNA for the CDR3: TGTGTCAGCAGTGGAGTGGGTAGCGGGAGAGCCAAAAACATTCAGTACTTA.

This clonotype has at least ten counts. The chain couples TRBV7-2 to TRBJ2-2; D not certain. Germline assignment: CDR1 SGHTA and CDR2 FQGNSA. This CDR3 comprises 15 residues. V dropped 2 bases and J dropped 2 bases, with 9 bases sitting between them. The CDR3 DNA reads as TGTGCCAGCAGCTTATTATCTGTTAACACCGGGGAGCTGTTTTTT. The encoded protein is CASSLLSVNTGELFF.

The rearrangement links TRBV5-4 to TRBJ2-5, with D perhaps TRBD1 or TRBD2 (6 bases each). Trimming removed 9 bases at V and 1 base at J, with 19 bases between. The CDR3 has 15 residues. Germline-derived CDR1 and CDR2 are SGHNT and YYREEE (reference sequence). The CDR3 loop reads CANRLNGGGQETQYF. CDR3 bases: TGTGCCAACAGATTGAACGGGGGCGGCCAAGAGACCCAGTACTTC. Full variable domain (rest looked up from reference TRBV5-4 and TRBJ2-5): ETGVTQSPTHLIKTRGQQVTLRCSSQSGHNTVSWYQQALGQGPQFIFQYYREEENGRGNFPPRFSGLQFPNYSSELNVNALELDDSALYLCANRLNGGGQETQYFGPGTRLLVL.

As for this clonotype: Being one base from a much bigger clone, this may be a read error. The chain links TRBV6-5 to TRBJ2-7; TRBD1 might be the D (6 bases). The V gene lost 11 bases and the J gene lost 0 bases, with 20 bases spanning the gap. The CDR3 spans 15 residues. Germline V gives CDR1 MNHEY, CDR2 SVGAGI. CDR3 sequence: CACTGLTGSSYEQYF. DNA of the CDR3: TGTGCCTGCACGGGCCTGACAGGTAGCTCCTACGAGCAGTACTTC.

The J gene is TRBJ2-5, the V gene TRBV7-8; tentatively, D is TRBD1 (6 bases). The V end lost 0 bases, the J end lost 3 bases, and 8 bases lay between the germline ends. Germline V gene data show CDR1 as SGHVS and CDR2 as FQNEAQ. There are 14 residues in the CDR3. CDR3 amino acids: CASSLAGTKETQYF. The CDR3 bases are TGTGCCAGCAGCTTAGCTGGGACAAAAGAGACCCAGTACTTC.

Of note for this clonotype: This sequence may be a read error, since a much larger clone differs from it by one base. This chain links TRBV5-5 with TRBJ1-5; D not certain. Germline V lookup: CDR1 SGHKS, CDR2 YYEKEE (reference sequence). The CDR3 has 17 residues. The V end lost 3 bases, the J end lost 1 base, and 17 bases lay between the germline ends. In DNA form, the CDR3 reads TGTGCCAGCAGCTCGGTTCTGGCGCAGACGAGCAATCAGCCCCAGCATTTT. It codes for CASSSVLAQTSNQPQHF.

To note about this clonotype: One junction end does not reproduce the germline sequence, and a read error may be involved. The chain uses TRBV5-5 and TRBJ2-2, with a weak D call TRBD2 (5 bases). The CDR3 has 14 residues. Germline V lookup: CDR1 SGHKS, CDR2 YYEKEE (reference sequence). This chain's CDR3 is CTSSLDRVVGELFF. In DNA, the CDR3 is TGTACCAGCAGCTTGGACCGGGTGGTCGGGGAACTGTTTTTT.

Comment on this clonotype: A junction boundary mismatches the germline segment, possibly from a read error. The rearrangement joins TRBV6-6 to TRBJ2-5, with D perhaps being TRBD1 or TRBD2 (5 bases each). Germline values: CDR1 MNHNY, CDR2 SVGAGI (reference sequence). CDR3 length equals 16 residues. The chain's CDR3 is CVSRPRDDSSRETQYF. In DNA form, the CDR3 reads TGTGTCAGCAGACCAAGGGACGACTCCTCCAGGGAGACCCAGTACTTC.

The V and J genes are TRBV6-5 and TRBJ2-7, with D perhaps TRBD1 (7 bases). CDR3 length equals 16 residues. CDR1 is MNHEY, CDR2 SVGAGI, per germline. Trimming took off 6 bases at V and 0 bases at J, with 18 bases between the two ends. CDR3 sequence: CASRKGASVSSYEQYF. The DNA of the CDR3 is TGTGCCAGCAGAAAGGGGGCTAGCGTAAGCTCCTACGAGCAGTACTTC.

About this clonotype itself: This may stem from a read error, because a much larger clone lies one nucleotide away. CDR3 coding DNA: TGCGCCAGCAGTGAGTCCGCAGGGTTCCACAATGTGCAGTTCTTC. This encodes CASSESAGFHNVQFF. The genes are TRBV10-1 and TRBJ2-1; TRBD1 might be the D (5 bases). The CDR3 spans 15 residues. CDR1 WNHNN and CDR2 SYGVQD come from the germline V gene (reference sequence).

This clonotype occurred many times. This chain links TRBV14 with TRBJ2-1; D is unresolved. Germline CDR1 is SGHDN and CDR2 is FVKESK. The V end was cut by 3 bases, the J end by 8 bases, with 5 bases between. CDR3 length equals 11 residues. The CDR3 nucleotides read TGTGCCAGCAGCCAGGTCGATGAGCAGTTCTTC. Translated, it gives CASSQVDEQFF.

As to this clonotype: One end of the junction does not line up with germline, which may come from a read error. The chain recombines TRBV11-1 with TRBJ2-3, with unresolved D. With the DNA end fitting TRBJ1-5 better, the J assignment may be wrong. Looked up from germline, CDR1 is SGHAT and CDR2 is FQDESV (reference sequence). The CDR3 is made up of 16 amino acids. The CDR3 protein is CTSSLAGVILTDTQHF. CDR3 nucleotide sequence: TGTACCAGCAGCTTAGCGGGAGTTATTCTCACAGATACGCAGCATTTT.

The chain couples TRBV30 to TRBJ1-1, with D possibly being TRBD1 (5 bases). Germline lookup yields CDR1 GTSNPN and CDR2 SVGIG (reference sequence). Trimming removed 4 bases at V and 0 bases at J, with 15 bases between. This CDR3 spans 15 amino acids. CDR3 sequence (DNA): TGTGCCTGGACCAAATCCGGGGCACTGAACACTGAAGCTTTCTTT. This sequence encodes CAWTKSGALNTEAFF.

This clonotype was detected ten times or more. The chain combines TRBV6-5 with TRBJ2-1; 16 bases line up with TRBD2. Germline V gene data show CDR1 as MNHEY and CDR2 as SVGAGI. J was trimmed by 11 bases and V by 6 bases; bases with no gene match: 4. The length of the CDR3 is 14 residues. In DNA, the CDR3 is TGTGCCAGCAGCGAGGGACTAGCGGGAGGGCAGCAGTTCTTC. Protein product: CASSEGLAGGQQFF.

Comment on this clonotype: A much larger clonotype is one base distant, so this may be a read error. V and J are TRBV29-1 and TRBJ2-7; D remains ambiguous. The CDR3 is made up of 10 amino acids. V was trimmed by 5 bases and J by 3 bases, leaving 5 bases between them. CDR1 SQVTM and CDR2 ANQGSEA come from the germline V gene. The CDR3 region is CSVLGYEQYF. The CDR3 nucleotides are TGCAGCGTTTTGGGCTACGAGCAGTACTTC.

Concerning this clonotype: Germline is not matched at one junction end, which may reflect a read error. The J gene is TRBJ2-4, the V gene TRBV29-1; a weak D match, TRBD2 (5 bases). Per germline, CDR1 SQVTM and CDR2 ANQGSEA. This CDR3 contains 14 residues. The CDR3 DNA reads TGCAGAGTTGTTAGGGATCTAGCCAAAAGCATTCAGTACTTC. This encodes CRVVRDLAKSIQYF.

CDR3 DNA: TGTGCCACCAGTGACGGGGGACGGGGAAACACCATATATTTT. Protein sequence: CATSDGGRGNTIYF. V is TRBV24-1 and J is TRBJ1-3; D may be TRBD1 (5 bases). This CDR3 is built from 14 residues. V was pared by 4 bases and J by 4 bases, with 10 bases between. Germline assignment: CDR1 KGHDR and CDR2 SFDVKD.

This chain joins TRBV29-1 and TRBJ2-3; TRBD2 aligns across 7 bases. The germline V gene encodes CDR1 SQVTM and CDR2 ANQGSEA. The CDR3 spans 11 residues. The CDR3: CSAGETDTQYF. The CDR3 DNA is TGCAGTGCGGGAGAGACAGATACGCAGTATTTT.

Points on this clonotype: One junction end does not reproduce the germline sequence, and a read error may be involved. The J gene is TRBJ1-1, the V gene TRBV29-1; maybe TRBD1 (5 bases). This CDR3 has 15 amino acids. In germline, CDR1 is SQVTM, CDR2 ANQGSEA. CDR3 sequence: CSVRTMGGVNTEASF. For the CDR3, the DNA is TGCAGCGTACGCACGATGGGAGGGGTGAACACTGAGGCTTCCTTT.

This clonotype was observed once. The chain carries TRBV20-1 and TRBJ2-1, with D maybe TRBD2 (5 bases). From germline, CDR1 is DFQATT and CDR2 SNEGSKA (reference sequence). Trimming left V 6 bases short and J 1 base short, with 16 bases between. The CDR3 is 15 amino acids. The CDR3 DNA reads as TGCAGTGCAATCGGGATTAGCGAATCCTACAATGAGCAGTTCTTC. This codes for CSAIGISESYNEQFF.

This chain uses TRBV7-9 with TRBJ1-4, with D unresolved. This CDR3 has 14 amino acids. V shed 0 bases and J shed 5 bases, with 7 bases lying between them. Germline V gene sequence: CDR1 SEHNR, CDR2 FQNEAQ (reference sequence). This CDR3 is CASSLADQNEKLFF. In nucleotides, the CDR3 is TGTGCCAGCAGCTTAGCGGATCAGAATGAAAAACTGTTTTTT.

Worth noting for this clonotype: The germline gene is not matched at one end of the junction; a read error may be the cause. The chain has TRBV5-5 and TRBJ1-1; 9 bases map to TRBD1. Germline-derived CDR1 and CDR2 are SGHKS and YYEKEE (reference sequence). The CDR3 is 15 amino acids. CDR3 amino acids: CASSLGQGGFTEAIF. The CDR3 coding sequence is TGTGCCAGCAGCTTGGGACAGGGGGGTTTCACTGAAGCTATCTTT.

The rearrangement joins TRBV25-1 to TRBJ2-3; TRBD2 matches at 8 bases. V was clipped by 3 bases and J by 4 bases; unmatched bases: 12. The CDR3 spans 17 residues. Germline loops: CDR1 MGHDK, CDR2 SYGVNS. The CDR3 here is CASSDLRSGSQSDTQYF. The DNA for the CDR3 is TGTGCCAGCAGTGACCTTCGGAGCGGGAGTCAGTCAGATACGCAGTATTTT.

J is TRBJ1-5 and V is TRBV14; 10 bases align to TRBD1. Germline assignment: CDR1 SGHDN and CDR2 FVKESK. The CDR3 has 17 amino acids. Unmatched junction bases numbered 6, after V lost 3 bases and J lost 1 base. CDR3 sequence reads: CASSHPGQGSSNQPQHF. The CDR3 nucleotides are TGTGCCAGCAGCCACCCGGGACAGGGGTCCAGCAATCAGCCCCAGCATTTT.

This clonotype showed up many times. The rearrangement uses TRBV12-3 or TRBV12-4 and TRBJ2-7; 8 bases map to TRBD1. Germline trimming cut 6 bases from V and 3 bases from J; bases unmatched to any gene: 10. This CDR3 comprises 15 residues. In DNA, the CDR3 is TGTGCCAGCAGCTCGGACAGGGCGTCCCTCTACGAGCAGTACTTC. Residues: CASSSDRASLYEQYF.

Concerning this clonotype: This may arise from a read error, as a much more abundant clone is one base away. This chain links TRBV6-2 or TRBV6-3 with TRBJ2-2, with no clear D. Germline CDR1 reads MNHEY; CDR2 reads SVGEGT. The CDR3 totals 14 residues. The V and J ends lost 10 bases and 1 base respectively, with 13 bases between them. CDR3 sequence: CANSALWNTGELFF. DNA for the CDR3: TGTGCCAACAGCGCGTTGTGGAACACCGGGGAGCTGTTTTTT.

About this clonotype: The junction departs from germline at one end; a sequencing error may be responsible. The rearrangement uses TRBV12-3 or TRBV12-4 and TRBJ1-2; D is ambiguous. CDR3 size: 12 residues. In DNA, the CDR3 is TGTGCCGGCAGTTTAAGTGCCCATGGCTATACCTTC. Its translation is CAGSLSAHGYTF.